This T cell receptor (beta chain) stems from a study of cytomegalovirus exposure and HLA in healthy donors (dated by TCRdb to the late 2010s). For the wider study: According to an earlier analysis of around 600 of the donors, roughly 180 million T cells yielded roughly 100 million unique TCR beta sequences and about 300 Gb of sequence data. About 280 gigabases of sequencing data and approximately 85 million unique TCR sequences were included in an early release covering around 650 HLA-typed donors. Among approximately 370 genotyped donors of the cohort, an average of approximately 220,000 unique TCR beta nucleotide sequences was sequenced per donor, of which roughly 18% were non-productive. Of the approximately 400 genotyped donors, more than 75% were placed in the genetic ancestry cluster associated with self-reported Caucasian donors. High-throughput TCR immunosequencing, statistical association of individual TCRs with disease status, and machine learning were combined to predict cytomegalovirus infection status. The study used immunosequencing to profile the T cell repertoires of 670 or so subjects and linked those repertoires to cytomegalovirus serostatus. Genome-wide SNP genotypes for about three fifths of the roughly 670 donors were used in a later genetic analysis, which treated that subset as a discovery cohort. The study aimed to test whether signatures of past pathogen exposure could be identified by cataloging public T cell receptors. All discovery cohort repertoires had been generated using a single sequencing platform. The later analysis used no new phenotypic data to find candidate immune exposures, relying instead on TCR beta sequences and their occurrence across donors. HLA typing covered class I and class II loci at four-digit resolution. To study patterns of TCR occurrence, a later analysis re-analyzed previously published TCR beta repertoires from just over 650 donors and added high-resolution HLA genotyping. An earlier analysis of about 600 of the donors used high-throughput TCR beta sequencing to judge whether each TCR beta V gene segment behaved as functional or pseudogenic. Along with the approximately 700-subject first cohort, a separate validation cohort of more than 90 different subjects was used. Typing coverage differed by locus: A, B, C, DRB1 and DQB1 were typed in about 629-630 donors, DQA1 in 500 to 550, DPA1 in nearly 610, and DPB1 in 472. Four or five DR-DQ haplotypes were handled as single units for association and clustering because linkage in the cohort was strong. Donor age, sex, ethnicity and CMV serostatus were collected together with the repertoire data.

The research as a whole found: HLA typing was unavailable for some donors at each locus, so association tests used only the typed subset. According to the authors, the approach could potentially be generalized to other disease states and immunological phenotypes. A total of about 180 TCR beta chains were listed by the study as associated with cytomegalovirus. Strong co-occurrence of HLA alleles, especially DR and DQ, made assigning TCR associations to individual alleles difficult. V-gene and J-gene trimming of TCR beta chains was associated with a missense DCLRE1C variant in a later genetic analysis, and the association was replicated in an independent cohort. A later analysis found that HLA-associated TCR beta chains were more clonally expanded and had lower generation probabilities than equally common non-associated chains. Around 16 rarely observed V segments, including chromosome 9 orphons, were excluded from the earlier analysis of some 590 of the donors because counts were too low. Immune exposure information for the cohort was limited to CMV serostatus. According to a later analysis, parvovirus B19, influenza, CMV and Epstein-Barr virus appeared linked to several top co-occurrence clusters. The 87-base-pair reads could not distinguish some IMGT-functional V segments, including TRBV6-2 and TRBV6-3, so those segments were excluded. A further reported finding was that TCR beta sequences accurately predicted the HLA-A and HLA-B alleles for most subjects in the first cohort. Sequencing depth was assumed to be roughly uniform across donors in the presence/absence analyses, though that assumption may not hold. Linkage disequilibrium might explain the correlated functional status among segregating V segments, but an unknown experimental factor could not be ruled out. Most TCR sequences were seen in very few donors, while some public TCRs were found in many individuals. This cohort had only TCR beta chains sequenced, and the lack of alpha or paired-chain data limited which features could be detected. In a later analysis, about 16,000 TCR beta sequences were associated with specific HLA alleles at a false discovery rate of 0.05. Most CMV-associated TCR beta chains appeared to be HLA-restricted in a later analysis, and the HLA associations seemed to be driven largely by CMV exposure. In vitro tests confirmed that a few of the cytomegalovirus-associated TCR beta chains recognize cytomegalovirus antigens. In an earlier analysis of 587 of the donors, most TCR beta V segments were observed in productive rearrangements about 90% or about 30% of the time, broadly matching IMGT annotations. A later genetic analysis reported fewer N-insertions in productive TCRs among donors in an Asian-associated ancestry cluster than the roughly 670-donor mean. A later analysis found that TCR association rates varied across HLA loci, with DRB1 alleles showing the most associated TCRs and HLA-C alleles the fewest. The classifier was reported to diagnose cytomegalovirus status with high specificity and sensitivity in both the original cohort and the validation cohort. A cluster of highly shared sequence variants was judged likely to be a technical artifact of the sequencing pipeline.

The germline V gene (reference sequence) provides CDR1 LNHDA and CDR2 SQIVND. At the junction V is shortened by 4 bases and J by 8 bases, with 11 bases in between. The CDR3 measures 12 amino acids from cysteine to phenylalanine. The DNA shown is the 36-base CDR3, in frame from base 1. Libraries were built with the immunoSEQ multiplex PCR assay. For the multiplex PCR, a mixture combining 60 forward primers for TCR Vbeta segments and 13 reverse primers for TCR Jbeta segments was used. The CDR3 region of rearranged TCR beta genes was amplified from genomic DNA by a multiplex PCR assay. The Illumina HiSeq System was used to sequence the amplified TCR beta libraries as 87-base-pair reads. Per the authors' processing: Across the 600 to 700 repertoires, a later analysis counted tens of millions of unique TCR beta chains, about 10 million of which were shared by at least two donors. Raw reads were error-corrected and collapsed into unique sequences with a nearest-neighbor algorithm that merged closely related sequences to remove PCR and sequencing errors. To assign V, D and J gene segments, CDR3 sequences were aligned to IMGT reference sequences. For a sequence to be retained, a match of at least six nucleotides was required to both a V gene segment and a J gene segment. Rearrangements were called productive when the CDR3 lacked stop codons and stayed in frame with V and J; all others were non-productive. CDR3 was defined according to IMGT convention as the region running from the second conserved V-encoded cysteine to the conserved J-encoded phenylalanine. The earlier analysis of 500 to 750 of the donors excluded any sequence lacking an unambiguous match to a single V gene segment. An earlier analysis of 587 of the donors classified V segments as functional when productive rearrangements were above 56.7% and as segregating when the standard deviation between donors was above 5%. A statistical classification framework was developed to diagnose cytomegalovirus status using the catalog of TCR beta chain sequences. V and J gene assignment, in a later analysis, came from comparing TCR nucleotide sequences with IMGT/GENE-DB human TR gene sequences. Using the TCRdist pipeline, a later analysis assigned CDR3 sequences along with most-parsimonious VDJ recombination scenarios. A later analysis defined each TCR beta chain by its CDR3 amino acid sequence plus V-gene family, and excluded reads lacking a unique V-gene family. As a way to deal with suspected cross-contamination and a sequencing artifact, a later analysis dropped hundreds of nucleotide sequences that were highly shared and had low generation probability. A later analysis calculated a clonal expansion index for each public chain from normalized within-repertoire ranks of inferred template counts. A later analysis computed generation probabilities with a VDJ recombination model fitted to out-of-frame rearrangements, and checked the results against IGoR. In a later analysis, TCR-TCR, TCR-HLA and TCR-CMV co-occurrence was scored with hypergeometric tests, and a repertoire-size bias correction was applied to TCR pairs. In a later analysis, false discovery rates were estimated by permuting HLA or CMV assignments 20 times. In a later analysis, co-occurring TCRs were grouped using DBSCAN, with TCRdist sequence similarity added in when clustering inside HLA-allele-positive subsets. Repertoires with fewer than 30,000 or more than 120,000 public chains, plus five repertoires with anomalous nucleotide sharing, were excluded from co-occurrence clustering. TCRdb mirrors the immuneACCESS table, restricted to in-frame sequences. Some clones are absent from its copies; in checked studies, under half trace to an unresolved V gene, and the reason for the others is unknown. The V and J calls and clone size come from that table; D and trimming were worked out from the DNA. The sample records approximately 89,000 clones, roughly three quarters of which are singletons. The ten largest clones add up to 3.7% of the sample.

As concerns this clone: Its antigen target is currently unknown. No qualities accompany the bases; no much larger clone lies one base away.

In total, 500 to 700 healthy bone marrow donors made up the cohort. At the time of sampling, every cohort member was nominally healthy, though immune exposures that went unrecorded were likely present. The donor was CMV seronegative and was included in the group of about 350 seronegative cohort members. Every donor gave a peripheral blood sample, and the peripheral blood mononuclear cells from that sample were used for TCR beta sequencing. Genomic DNA was extracted from the blood cell samples with the Qiagen DNeasy Blood Extraction Kit. What was sequenced was PBMCs. The sequence is built from TRBV19 and TRBJ1-2; the D gene assignment is ambiguous. This sequence was found in a man aged 30 to 45 in good health and CMV-seronegative. This receptor carries the CDR3 CASSTPGVGYTF. The DNA is TGTGCCAGTAGTACGCCCGGGGTCGGCTACACCTTC.